The 10 T cell receptor beta chains below come from one sample, sequenced in a study of spatial heterogeneity in lung cancer. Time point noted: sample taken at primary tumor resection. Unsorted whole RNA samples from tumor, nontumor lung or frozen PBMC were sequenced. Using its own MiXCR run on the 5' RACE reads, TCRdb lists one record per CDR3 protein. The table records about 95,000 distinct CDR3 sequences, under 9% of them present only once. This material consisted of PBMCs, taken at surgery. These receptor sequences come from a male donor with early-stage non-small cell lung cancer.

This chain joins TRBV28 and TRBJ2-7; TRBD2 matches at 16 bases. The ends lost 6 bases at V and 7 bases at J; junction bases unmatched: 9. CDR3 length: 16 amino acids. Germline assignment: CDR1 MDHEN and CDR2 SYDVKM. This CDR3 is CASSSQRGLAGGEQYF. The CDR3, as DNA: TGTGCCAGCAGCTCCCAGAGGGGACTAGCGGGAGGGGAGCAGTACTTC.

The chain is built from TRBV4-2 and TRBJ1-3, with 7 bases fitting TRBD1. The germline V gene has CDR1 LGHNA and CDR2 YNFKEQ. The CDR3 runs 15 residues. The trim removed 4 bases at V and 2 bases at J, leaving 5 bases unmatched. The DNA of the CDR3 is TGTGCCAGCAGCCCCCAGACAGGGACTGGAAACACCATATATTTT. This codes for CASSPQTGTGNTIYF.

The chain uses TRBV20-1 and TRBJ1-1; no reliable D call. The CDR3 is 13 amino acids. Trimming removed 1 base at V and 8 bases at J, with 14 bases between. The V gene's germline CDR1 is DFQATT and CDR2 SNEGSKA (reference sequence). CDR3 sequence: CSARVGWTDEAFF. The CDR3 DNA reads as TGCAGTGCTAGAGTGGGCTGGACGGACGAAGCTTTCTTT.

The chain carries TRBV4-2 and TRBJ2-7; TRBD2 might be the D (6 bases). The CDR3 has 16 amino acids. The ends were cut back, 1 base at V and 2 bases at J, with 15 bases in the middle. The germline V gene has CDR1 LGHNA and CDR2 YNFKEQ. CDR3 in amino acids: CASSQAARDWTYEQYF. CDR3 DNA sequence: TGTGCCAGCAGCCAAGCGGCCCGGGACTGGACCTACGAGCAGTACTTC.

This clonotype is a singleton in its sample. The genes are TRBV20-1 and TRBJ2-3, with 11 positions matching TRBD1. Germline-derived CDR1 and CDR2 are DFQATT and SNEGSKA (reference sequence). This CDR3 comprises 14 residues. V shed 5 bases, J shed 0 bases, and the junction held 1 base outside the gene matches. The CDR3 protein is CSAWDRGSTDTQYF. CDR3 nucleotide sequence: TGCAGTGCTTGGGACAGGGGGAGCACAGATACGCAGTATTTT.

This rearrangement joins TRBV29-1 to TRBJ2-3; D is ambiguous. This CDR3 is built from 11 residues. Trimming removed 5 bases at V and 4 bases at J, with 7 bases between. Germline V lookup: CDR1 SQVTM, CDR2 ANQGSEA. DNA of the CDR3: TGCAGCGTTTTCAGTTCAGATACGCAGTATTTT. This gives the protein CSVFSSDTQYF.

This clonotype showed up many times. The chain links TRBV3-1 to TRBJ1-1; D not resolved. V lost 0 bases and J 1 base, leaving 6 bases between the germline ends. CDR3 size: 14 residues. Looked up from germline, CDR1 is LGHDT and CDR2 is YNNKEL (reference sequence). The CDR3 DNA sequence: TGTGCCAGCAGCCAAGATCTGGGGAACACTGAAGCTTTCTTT. It is translated as CASSQDLGNTEAFF.

The genes are TRBV5-1 and TRBJ2-1; TRBD2 matches at 13 bases. Germline CDR1 reads SGHRS; CDR2 reads YFSETQ. V trimming: 4 bases; J trimming: 7 bases; junction bases outside the gene matches: 8. CDR3 length: 16 amino acids. As DNA, the CDR3 is TGCGCCAGCAGCCTCGGACTAGCGGGGGTTCGAAATGAGCAGTTCTTC. It translates to CASSLGLAGVRNEQFF. Looking up the rest from reference TRBV5-1 and TRBJ2-1 gives the full variable domain: KAGVTQTPRYLIKTRGQQVTLSCSPISGHRSVSWYQQTPGQGLQFLFEYFSETQRNKGNFPGRFSGRQFSNSRSEMNVSTLELGDSALYLCASSLGLAGVRNEQFFGPGTRLTVL.

This chain joins TRBV21-1 and TRBJ1-1. TRBV21-1 corresponds to a pseudogene. There are 13 residues in the CDR3. The CDR3 DNA sequence: TGTGCCAGCAGCAAAGACCCCGCTCTGAGCGCTTTCTTT. Residues: CASSKDPALSAFF.

The chain combines TRBV4-2 with TRBJ2-1; 13 bases align to TRBD2. This CDR3 has 16 residues. Germline V gene lookup returns CDR1 LGHNA and CDR2 YNFKEQ. Trimming took 5 bases from V and 8 from J; bases not matched to a gene: 9. CDR3 amino acids: CASSSPSGTSGDEQFF. The CDR3 DNA follows: TGTGCCAGCAGCTCCCCTTCAGGGACTAGCGGGGATGAGCAGTTCTTC.